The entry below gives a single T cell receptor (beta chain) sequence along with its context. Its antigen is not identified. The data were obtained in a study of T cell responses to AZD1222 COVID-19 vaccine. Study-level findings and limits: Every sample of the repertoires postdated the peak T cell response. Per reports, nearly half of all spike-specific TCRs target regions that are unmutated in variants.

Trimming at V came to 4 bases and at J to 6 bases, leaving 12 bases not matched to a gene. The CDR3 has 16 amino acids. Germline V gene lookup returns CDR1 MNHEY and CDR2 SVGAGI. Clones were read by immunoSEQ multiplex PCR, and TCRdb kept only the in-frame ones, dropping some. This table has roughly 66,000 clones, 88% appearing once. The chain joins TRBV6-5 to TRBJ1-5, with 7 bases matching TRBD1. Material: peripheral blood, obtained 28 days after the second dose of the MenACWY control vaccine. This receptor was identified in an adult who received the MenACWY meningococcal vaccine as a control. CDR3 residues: CASSSQTGKVFQPQHF. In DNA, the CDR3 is TGTGCCAGCAGTTCCCAGACAGGGAAGGTTTTTCAGCCCCAGCATTTT.